This record covers a single T cell receptor (beta chain). The antigen is not known. This record comes from a study of cytomegalovirus exposure and HLA in healthy donors. A multiplex PCR was run with 60 Vbeta primers and 13 Jbeta primers. Method: immunoSEQ multiplex PCR; TCRdb's copy keeps in-frame clones and lacks some. Here the sample spans about 150,000 clones, about 85% being singletons. General observations from the study: TCR beta chains numbering more than 150 were designated cytomegalovirus-associated. Sequencing depth across donors, presence/absence analyses assumed, was roughly uniform. Testing in vitro showed a few CMV-associated chains specific for CMV antigens.

The CDR3 has 14 amino acids. Trimming removed 1 base at V and 4 bases at J, with 8 bases between. Germline CDR1 and CDR2: MNHNS and SASEGT. The receptor was derived from a man aged 25-45 years in good health and CMV-seropositive. This chain uses TRBV6-1 with TRBJ1-5; D might be TRBD1 (6 bases). The sample was PBMCs. CDR3 nucleotides: TGTGCCAGCAGTGAAGGGACAGAGAATCAGCCCCAGCATTTT. It codes for CASSEGTENQPQHF.